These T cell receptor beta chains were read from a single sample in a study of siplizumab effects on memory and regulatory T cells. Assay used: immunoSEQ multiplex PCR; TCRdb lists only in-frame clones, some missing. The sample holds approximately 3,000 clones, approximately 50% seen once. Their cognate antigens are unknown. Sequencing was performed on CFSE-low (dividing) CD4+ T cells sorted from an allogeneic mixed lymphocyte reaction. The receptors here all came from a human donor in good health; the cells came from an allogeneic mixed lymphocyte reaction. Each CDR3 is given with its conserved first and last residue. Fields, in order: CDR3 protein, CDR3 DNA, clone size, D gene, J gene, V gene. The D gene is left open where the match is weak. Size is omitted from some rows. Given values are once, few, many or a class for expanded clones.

CASRVGTGDHQPQHF TGTGCCAGCAGGGTAGGGACAGGGGATCATCAGCCCCAGCATTTT - TRBD1 TRBJ1-5 TRBV27
CASSFPDRGNTIYF TGCGCCAGCAGCTTCCCGGACAGGGGGAACACCATATATTTT - TRBD1 TRBJ1-3 TRBV5-1
CASSLDRLNSPLHF TGTGCCAGCAGCTTGGACAGACTTAATTCACCCCTCCACTTT - - TRBJ1-6 TRBV5-4
CASSPGTDRQPQHF TGCGCCAGCAGCCCCGGGACGGATAGGCAGCCCCAGCATTTT once - TRBJ1-5 TRBV5-1
CASIEGAGYSPLHF TGTGCCAGCATCGAAGGGGCTGGTTATTCACCCCTCCACTTT - - TRBJ1-6 TRBV6-5
CASSYSDTGIEQFF TGTGCCAGCAGTTACTCGGATACAGGCATTGAGCAGTTCTTC - - TRBJ2-1 TRBV6-5
CASSEAADLYGYTF TGTGCCAGCAGTGAGGCGGCGGACCTATATGGCTACACCTTC - - TRBJ1-2 TRBV25-1
CASARGPAYEQYF TGTGCCAGCGCCCGGGGCCCCGCCTACGAGCAGTACTTC - - TRBJ2-7 TRBV7-6
CASSFGLGTDTQYF TGTGCCAGCAGCTTTGGACTAGGGACAGATACGCAGTATTTT once TRBD2 TRBJ2-3 TRBV7-8
CASSDPPQGGEQFF TGTGCCAGCAGTGACCCCCCCCAGGGTGGGGAGCAGTTCTTC - - TRBJ2-1 TRBV6-6
CASASEETQYF TGTGCCAGCGCGTCGGAGGAGACCCAGTACTTC - - TRBJ2-5 TRBV2
CASSRGWGNTEAFF TGTGCCAGTAGTCGAGGGTGGGGGAACACTGAAGCTTTCTTT - - TRBJ1-1 TRBV19
CSVGWRDPTETQYF TGCAGCGTAGGTTGGCGAGACCCAACAGAGACCCAGTACTTC - - TRBJ2-5 TRBV29-1
CASSDPPGGGGLEQYF TGTGCCAGCAGTGACCCTCCCGGCGGGGGGGGTCTGGAGCAGTACTTC - TRBD2 TRBJ2-7 TRBV10-3
CASSADGNYGYTF TGTGCCAGCAGTGCGGACGGGAACTATGGCTACACCTTC few - TRBJ1-2 TRBV2
CAISESTARGETQYF TGTGCCATCAGTGAGTCCACAGCTCGGGGGGAGACCCAGTACTTC once - TRBJ2-5 TRBV10-3
CASSLTGLNTEAFF TGTGCCAGCAGCTTAACAGGGCTGAACACTGAAGCTTTCTTT few - TRBJ1-1 TRBV11-3
CASSYKGQGHQPQHF TGTGCCAGCAGTTATAAGGGACAGGGCCATCAGCCCCAGCATTTT - TRBD1 TRBJ1-5 TRBV6-5
CASSPWQGLDGNTIYF TGTGCCAGCTCACCATGGCAGGGGCTCGATGGAAACACCATATATTTT large - TRBJ1-3 TRBV18
CASSTGLNEKLFF TGTGCCAGTAGTACCGGACTCAATGAAAAACTGTTTTTT - - TRBJ1-4 TRBV19
CASSVHATQYF TGCGCCAGCAGTGTTCATGCCACGCAGTATTTT few - TRBJ2-3 TRBV10-2
CASGRAGVFTDTQYF TGTGCCAGCGGGAGAGCGGGGGTCTTCACAGATACGCAGTATTTT - TRBD2 TRBJ2-3 TRBV27
CASSQAQTSPTDTQYF TGTGCCAGCAGCCAAGCCCAGACTAGCCCGACAGATACGCAGTATTTT few TRBD2 TRBJ2-3 TRBV14
CASSYSEGIQYF TGTGCCAGCAGTTACTCAGAGGGCATTCAGTACTTC - - TRBJ2-4 TRBV6-6
CASSPRLAGGGRFTDTQYF TGTGCCAGCAGTCCTCGACTAGCGGGGGGCGGCCGGTTCACAGATACGCAGTATTTT - TRBD2 TRBJ2-3 TRBV4-2
CASSQAGHNEKLFF TGCGCCAGCAGTCAAGCGGGCCATAATGAAAAACTGTTTTTT once - TRBJ1-4 TRBV5-1
CASSPRTSGGTGELFF TGCGCCAGCAGCCCACGGACTAGCGGGGGCACCGGGGAGCTGTTTTTT - TRBD2 TRBJ2-2 TRBV5-1
CASSQASEAFF TGTGCCAGCAGCCAAGCCTCTGAAGCTTTCTTT - - TRBJ1-1 TRBV4-1
CASSLPGTGGGYTF TGTGCCAGCAGCTTGCCTGGGACAGGGGGCGGCTACACCTTC - TRBD1 TRBJ1-2 TRBV5-5
CASSSLAGGPVETQYF TGTGCCAGCAGCTCCTTAGCGGGGGGGCCTGTGGAGACCCAGTACTTC - TRBD2 TRBJ2-5 TRBV11-2
CASSLLGNYGYTF TGTGCCAGCAGCTTACTAGGGAACTATGGCTACACCTTC - - TRBJ1-2 TRBV7-2
CASSPESAGGYTF TGTGCCAGCTCGCCTGAGTCGGCGGGTGGCTACACCTTC - - TRBJ1-2 TRBV18
CASSLPDTNTGELFF TGTGCCAGCAGCCTCCCCGACACCAACACCGGGGAGCTGTTTTTT - - TRBJ2-2 TRBV5-6
CASSNKGNTEAFF TGTGCCAGCAGCAACAAGGGAAACACTGAAGCTTTCTTT - - TRBJ1-1 TRBV7-9
CASSPGGWGTEAFF TGTGCCAGCAGCCCAGGGGGCTGGGGCACTGAAGCTTTCTTT few TRBD1 TRBJ1-1 TRBV7-3
CAITASALAYEQYF TGTGCCATCACCGCATCGGCGTTGGCCTACGAGCAGTACTTC - - TRBJ2-7 TRBV10-3
CASSYLLAGGTETQYF TGTGCCAGCAGTTACCTACTAGCGGGGGGAACAGAGACCCAGTACTTC - TRBD2 TRBJ2-5 TRBV6-5